The entry below describes one T cell receptor (beta chain). Those who donated were healthy HIV-negative adults, with no recent acute infections or vaccinations reported. Naive CD4+ cells were CD45RA-selected; the remaining cells were memory. These data originate in a study of shared clonotypes between healthy human individuals. CDR3 length: 14 amino acids. The germline CDR1 and CDR2 sequences are SNHLY and FYNNEI. Deletions cut 4 bases from V and 4 bases from J, with 11 bases between. Sequencing used immunoSEQ multiplex PCR; TCRdb keeps in-frame clones, though not all of them. The sample includes fewer than 2.5 million clones, over 85% seen only once; the top ten take more than 0.35%.

The clonotype comes from a man in his late teens or twenties in good health. Some clones in this sample may be carry-over from other donors' samples. The genes are TRBV2 and TRBJ1-5; D may be TRBD1 (5 bases). Sequences were obtained from naive CD4+ T cells from PBMCs. As to subset: CD45RA+ positively selected. The CDR3 sequence is CASSADDRNQPQHF. CDR3 coding DNA: TGTGCCAGCAGTGCCGATGACAGAAATCAGCCCCAGCATTTT.